This T cell receptor (beta chain) originates from a study of cytomegalovirus exposure and HLA in healthy donors. About this clone itself: Its antigen is unknown.

Study findings and constraints: An analysis that was carried out later associated fewer than 20,000 TCR beta sequences with HLA alleles at 0.05 false discovery rate.

V lost 9 bases and J lost 4, with 9 bases in between. This CDR3 has 11 residues. Looked up from germline, CDR1 is LNHDA and CDR2 is SQIVND (reference sequence). Both 60 Vbeta primers and 13 Jbeta primers went into the PCR. The table came from immunoSEQ multiplex PCR; TCRdb's copy has only in-frame clones and leaves some out. The sample holds about 120,000 clones, roughly 71% seen once. The gene calls are TRBV19 and TRBJ1-2; D uncertain. The source is a woman in her 40s in good health and CMV-seropositive. Material: PBMCs. The CDR3 protein is CASGESYGYTF. The CDR3 DNA reads as TGTGCCAGCGGGGAGAGCTATGGCTACACCTTC.